Listed below are T cell receptor beta chains from one sample, sequenced in a study of cytomegalovirus exposure and HLA in healthy donors. Some clones are missing from TCRdb's copy, which holds only in-frame ones; the method was immunoSEQ multiplex PCR. The data contain about 170,000 clones, 73% of them singletons. Sequencing input: PBMCs. These receptor sequences come from a woman aged 18 to 35 in good health and CMV-seropositive. The CDR3 runs from the conserved cysteine through the conserved F or W. Each record gives: V gene, D gene, J gene, clone size, CDR3 DNA, CDR3 protein. The D gene is left open where the match is weak. Clone size is stated in some rows and not others, as once, few, many or a class when expanded.

V gene: TRBV5-6
D gene: NA
J gene: TRBJ1-5
clone size: once
CDR3 DNA: TGTGCCAGCAGTTCCGGACAGATAAGTAGCAATCAGCCCCAGCATTTT
CDR3 protein: CASSSGQISSNQPQHF

V gene: TRBV13
D gene: NA
J gene: TRBJ1-4
clone size: NA
CDR3 DNA: TGTGCCAGCAGCCGTTCGGAGGGGAGCGAAAAACTGTTTTTT
CDR3 protein: CASSRSEGSEKLFF

V gene: TRBV5-1
D gene: NA
J gene: TRBJ1-5
clone size: NA
CDR3 DNA: TGCGCCAGCAGCTTCGGGACACCAAATCAGCCCCAGCATTTT
CDR3 protein: CASSFGTPNQPQHF

V gene: TRBV9
D gene: TRBD2
J gene: TRBJ2-1
clone size: NA
CDR3 DNA: TGTGCCAGCAGCGTACGGGGGGGAATAGGTTCCTACAATGAGCAGTTCTTC
CDR3 protein: CASSVRGGIGSYNEQFF

V gene: TRBV7-3
D gene: NA
J gene: TRBJ2-2
clone size: NA
CDR3 DNA: TGTGCCAGCAGCCAGGGGACCGGGGAGCTGTTTTTT
CDR3 protein: CASSQGTGELFF

V gene: TRBV28
D gene: NA
J gene: TRBJ1-1
clone size: NA
CDR3 DNA: TGTGCCAGCTTAACAGTGAACACTGAAGCTTTCTTT
CDR3 protein: CASLTVNTEAFF

V gene: TRBV6-5
D gene: NA
J gene: TRBJ1-1
clone size: NA
CDR3 DNA: TGTGCCAGCAGTTACTCCCCCCTAGGGGCCACTGAAGCTTTCTTT
CDR3 protein: CASSYSPLGATEAFF

V gene: TRBV6-5
D gene: NA
J gene: TRBJ1-1
clone size: NA
CDR3 DNA: TGTGCCAGCAGTTACTCACCAGGTAACACTGAAGCTTTCTTT
CDR3 protein: CASSYSPGNTEAFF

V gene: TRBV5-1
D gene: NA
J gene: TRBJ2-5
clone size: NA
CDR3 DNA: TGCGCCAGCAGCTTGGCGGTTTCGGGGGAAGAGACCCAGTACTTC
CDR3 protein: CASSLAVSGEETQYF

V gene: TRBV2
D gene: TRBD2
J gene: TRBJ2-5
clone size: NA
CDR3 DNA: TGTGCCAGCAGTGAGGAACTCCCCGGGGGGACGACGCAAGAGACCCAGTACTTC
CDR3 protein: CASSEELPGGTTQETQYF

V gene: TRBV30
D gene: NA
J gene: TRBJ2-2
clone size: NA
CDR3 DNA: TGTGCCTGGAGTAGGGGGGGCGGGAACACCGGGGAGCTGTTTTTT
CDR3 protein: CAWSRGGGNTGELFF

V gene: TRBV21-1
D gene: NA
J gene: TRBJ1-3
clone size: once
CDR3 DNA: TGTGCCAGCAGCAAAGCGGGACAGGGAAGCTCTGGAAACACCATATATTTT
CDR3 protein: CASSKAGQGSSGNTIYF

V gene: TRBV4-1
D gene: NA
J gene: TRBJ1-1
clone size: NA
CDR3 DNA: TGTGCCAGCAGCGGGGGAGGCTTGAACACTGAAGCTTTCTTT
CDR3 protein: CASSGGGLNTEAFF

V gene: TRBV2
D gene: NA
J gene: TRBJ1-2
clone size: NA
CDR3 DNA: TGTGCCAGCAGTAGTGAGAACGGGTCGCCTTTTTTTTCCTTC
CDR3 protein: CASSSENGSPFFSF

V gene: TRBV5-4
D gene: TRBD1
J gene: TRBJ1-2
clone size: once
CDR3 DNA: TGTGCCAGCAGCGGGACCGGGACAGTGGGGTCGGGCTACACCTTC
CDR3 protein: CASSGTGTVGSGYTF

V gene: TRBV5-6
D gene: NA
J gene: TRBJ2-1
clone size: NA
CDR3 DNA: TGTGCCAGCAGCTTAATTGGTGCGGGGCAAGGCTCCTACAATGAGCAGTTCTTC
CDR3 protein: CASSLIGAGQGSYNEQFF

V gene: TRBV11-3
D gene: TRBD2
J gene: TRBJ2-2
clone size: NA
CDR3 DNA: TGTGCCAGCAGCCTACTAGCGGGGACGAACACCGGGGAGCTGTTTTTT
CDR3 protein: CASSLLAGTNTGELFF

V gene: TRBV19
D gene: NA
J gene: TRBJ2-7
clone size: NA
CDR3 DNA: TGTGCCAGTAGTATAGGCGGGGAACCCTACGAGCAGTACTTC
CDR3 protein: CASSIGGEPYEQYF

V gene: TRBV5-8
D gene: TRBD1
J gene: TRBJ2-3
clone size: once
CDR3 DNA: TGTGCCAGCAGCCAGGCGCAGGGGGCGTCAGATACGCAGTATTTT
CDR3 protein: CASSQAQGASDTQYF

V gene: TRBV10-3
D gene: TRBD1
J gene: TRBJ2-7
clone size: NA
CDR3 DNA: TGTGCCATCAGTGAGTCGAGCAGGCTGGGACAGGGGATCTACGAGCAGTACTTC
CDR3 protein: CAISESSRLGQGIYEQYF

V gene: TRBV25-1
D gene: NA
J gene: TRBJ1-2
clone size: NA
CDR3 DNA: TGTGCCAGCAGTGATTCGACAGTCTATGGCTACACCTTC
CDR3 protein: CASSDSTVYGYTF

V gene: TRBV7-3
D gene: NA
J gene: TRBJ2-3
clone size: NA
CDR3 DNA: TGTGCCAGCAGCTTAAATCCGGGGGATACGCAGTATTTT
CDR3 protein: CASSLNPGDTQYF

V gene: TRBV12-5
D gene: TRBD1
J gene: TRBJ1-3
clone size: NA
CDR3 DNA: TGTGCTAGTGGTTCCGGACAGGGCGCCTCCTCTGGAAACACCATATATTTT
CDR3 protein: CASGSGQGASSGNTIYF

V gene: TRBV13
D gene: TRBD2
J gene: TRBJ2-7
clone size: NA
CDR3 DNA: TGTGCCAGCAGCTTAGGGGGACTCCGGGGGGGCGAGCAGTACTTC
CDR3 protein: CASSLGGLRGGEQYF

V gene: TRBV5-1
D gene: NA
J gene: TRBJ1-1
clone size: few
CDR3 DNA: TGCGCCAGCAGCTTGATGTGGGGGGGTTCGACTGAAGCTTTCTTT
CDR3 protein: CASSLMWGGSTEAFF

V gene: TRBV7-9
D gene: NA
J gene: TRBJ1-6
clone size: NA
CDR3 DNA: TGTGCCAGCAGCTTAACTACGGGAGATTCACCCCTCCACTTT
CDR3 protein: CASSLTTGDSPLHF

V gene: TRBV5-8
D gene: NA
J gene: TRBJ1-1
clone size: NA
CDR3 DNA: TGTGCCAGCAGCCTTTTGGGGAGGGTATTCGGCACTGAAGCTTTCTTT
CDR3 protein: CASSLLGRVFGTEAFF

V gene: TRBV30
D gene: NA
J gene: TRBJ1-5
clone size: few
CDR3 DNA: TGTGCCTGGGCTGACAGTGGCAATCAGCCCCAGCATTTT
CDR3 protein: CAWADSGNQPQHF

V gene: TRBV27
D gene: TRBD1
J gene: TRBJ2-7
clone size: NA
CDR3 DNA: TGTGCCAGCAGGACCGGGACAGGGATGACCGAGCAGTACTTC
CDR3 protein: CASRTGTGMTEQYF

V gene: TRBV29-1
D gene: NA
J gene: TRBJ2-7
clone size: NA
CDR3 DNA: TGCAGCGTCCGGGTGGCGGACTCCTACGAGCAGTACTTC
CDR3 protein: CSVRVADSYEQYF

V gene: TRBV2
D gene: NA
J gene: TRBJ1-2
clone size: once
CDR3 DNA: TGTGCCAGCAGGGGGGGGGCAGGTGGCGGGGTCGGCTATGGCTACACCTTC
CDR3 protein: CASRGGAGGGVGYGYTF

V gene: TRBV2
D gene: NA
J gene: TRBJ2-1
clone size: NA
CDR3 DNA: TGTGCCAGCAGTGGAACTCCAAGCTCCTACAATGAGCAGTTCTTC
CDR3 protein: CASSGTPSSYNEQFF

V gene: TRBV5-5
D gene: NA
J gene: TRBJ1-1
clone size: once
CDR3 DNA: TGTGCCAGCAGCGAAGACAAGCCCGGGAACACTGAAGCTTTCTTT
CDR3 protein: CASSEDKPGNTEAFF

V gene: TRBV7-7
D gene: NA
J gene: TRBJ2-1
clone size: once
CDR3 DNA: TGTGCTAGCAGCTTAGAAGTCTCTAGCTCCTACAATGAGCAGTTCTTC
CDR3 protein: CASSLEVSSSYNEQFF

V gene: TRBV6-1
D gene: TRBD1
J gene: TRBJ1-6
clone size: NA
CDR3 DNA: TGTGCCAGCAGTCCTCAGGGGGCAGAGAATTCACCCCTCCACTTT
CDR3 protein: CASSPQGAENSPLHF

V gene: TRBV7-9
D gene: TRBD1
J gene: TRBJ2-5
clone size: NA
CDR3 DNA: TGTGCCAGCAACTCAGTGGACGGGACAGGGAGTGAGACCCAGTACTTC
CDR3 protein: CASNSVDGTGSETQYF

V gene: TRBV30
D gene: TRBD2
J gene: TRBJ2-4
clone size: NA
CDR3 DNA: TGTGCCTGGAGTGCCCTGACTAGCGGGGGGGCGGGAGAAAACATTCAGTACTTC
CDR3 protein: CAWSALTSGGAGENIQYF

V gene: TRBV5-1
D gene: TRBD1
J gene: TRBJ1-6
clone size: NA
CDR3 DNA: TGCGCCAGTAGGGAGACAGGGGATAATTCACCCCTCCACTTT
CDR3 protein: CASRETGDNSPLHF

V gene: TRBV9
D gene: NA
J gene: TRBJ2-3
clone size: NA
CDR3 DNA: TGTGCCAGCAGTGTAGTACAGGACGGGGGTACGCAGTATTTT
CDR3 protein: CASSVVQDGGTQYF

V gene: TRBV5-5
D gene: TRBD1
J gene: TRBJ1-1
clone size: NA
CDR3 DNA: TGTGCCAGCAGCCTAGGACAGGGTGGCGGAAACACTGAAGCTTTCTTT
CDR3 protein: CASSLGQGGGNTEAFF